This entry describes one TCR beta chain. What it recognizes is unknown. Via 5' RACE with UMI labels, TRB cDNA libraries were prepared. TCRdb re-called the 5' RACE reads; every CDR3 protein appears as one record, without DNA. The sample table sets out roughly 120,000 distinct CDR3 sequences. Those CD8+ T cells considered naive were CD45RO-CCR7+CD27+CD95-. The CDR3 contains 17 residues. These data come from a study of CXCR3-negative and CXCR3-positive naive CD8 T cells. The study, taken as a whole, reports: CXCR3-positive naive cells carried more hydrophobic TRB CDR3s than CXCR3-negative naive cells did.

Sequenced: naive CXCR3+ CD8+ T cells from blood. The subset: CD45RO-CCR7+CD27+CD95- naive CD8+ T cells expressing CXCR3 (TNR3+). The rearrangement joins TRBV21-1 to TRBJ1-5. TRBV21-1 is a recognized pseudogene. This TCR came from a human donor in good health. Some clones in this sample may be carry-over from other donors' samples. The CDR3: CASSNKIDTRDNQPQHF.